This TCR beta chain was found in a study of radiation and T cells in renal cell carcinoma. Trimming took off 6 bases at V and 6 bases at J, with 21 bases between the two ends. CDR1 and CDR2 (germline): MNHEY, SVGAGI. CDR3 length: 15 amino acids. Libraries were prepared by immunoSEQ multiplex PCR; TCRdb keeps only in-frame clonotypes and omits some of them. The table shows around 170,000 clones, with about 88% occurring only once. Time point defined: blood 4 weeks post-SBRT, at nephrectomy. Treatment reported: 15 Gy SBRT to primary tumor, nephrectomy 4 weeks later. Nephrectomy followed 15 Gy stereotactic body radiation by 4 weeks.

The TCR comes from a woman aged 45 to 65 with renal cell carcinoma. This sample comprised blood, obtained from a patient whose treatment included radiotherapy and nephrectomy. The V call is TRBV6-5, the J call TRBJ2-7, with D perhaps assigned TRBD1 or TRBD2 (5 bases each). The CDR3 protein is CASSPREGIIREQYF. The CDR3 bases are TGTGCCAGCAGCCCCCGCGAGGGGATAATTCGCGAGCAGTACTTC.